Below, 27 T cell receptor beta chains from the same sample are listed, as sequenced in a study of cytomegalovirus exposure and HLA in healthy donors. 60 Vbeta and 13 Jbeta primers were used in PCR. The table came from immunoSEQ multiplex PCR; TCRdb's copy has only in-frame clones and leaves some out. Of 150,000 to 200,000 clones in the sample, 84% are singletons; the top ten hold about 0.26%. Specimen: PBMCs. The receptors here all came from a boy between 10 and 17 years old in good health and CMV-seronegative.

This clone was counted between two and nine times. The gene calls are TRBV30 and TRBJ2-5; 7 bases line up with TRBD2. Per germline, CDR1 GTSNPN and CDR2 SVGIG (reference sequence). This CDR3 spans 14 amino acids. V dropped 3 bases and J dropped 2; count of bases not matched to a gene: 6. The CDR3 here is CAWSAGGSQETQYF. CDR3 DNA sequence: TGTGCCTGGAGCGCCGGGGGGTCTCAAGAGACCCAGTACTTC.

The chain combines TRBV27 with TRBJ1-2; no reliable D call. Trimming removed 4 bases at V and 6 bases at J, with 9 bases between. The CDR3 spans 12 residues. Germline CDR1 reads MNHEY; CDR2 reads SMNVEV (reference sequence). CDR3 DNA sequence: TGTGCCAGCAGTTCTGGAGGGAATGGCTACACCTTC. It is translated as CASSSGGNGYTF.

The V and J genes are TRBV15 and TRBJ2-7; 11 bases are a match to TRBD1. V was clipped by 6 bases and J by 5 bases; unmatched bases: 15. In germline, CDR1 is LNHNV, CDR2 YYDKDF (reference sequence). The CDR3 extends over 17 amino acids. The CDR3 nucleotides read TGTGCCACCAGTAGGGGGGTGGGACAGGGGGGGAGGAACGAGCAGTACTTC. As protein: CATSRGVGQGGRNEQYF. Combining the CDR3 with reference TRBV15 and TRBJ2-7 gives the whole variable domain DAMVIQNPRYQVTQFGKPVTLSCSQTLNHNVMYWYQQKSSQAPKLLFHYYDKDFNNEADTPDNFQSRRPNTSFCFLDIRSPGLGDTAMYLCATSRGVGQGGRNEQYFGPGTRLTVT.

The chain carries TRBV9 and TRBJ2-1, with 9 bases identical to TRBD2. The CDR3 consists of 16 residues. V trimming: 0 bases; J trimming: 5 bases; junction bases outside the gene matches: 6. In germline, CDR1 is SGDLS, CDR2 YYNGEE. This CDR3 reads CASSVVGGRGDNEQFF. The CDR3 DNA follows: TGTGCCAGCAGCGTAGTAGGCGGGAGGGGAGACAATGAGCAGTTCTTC.

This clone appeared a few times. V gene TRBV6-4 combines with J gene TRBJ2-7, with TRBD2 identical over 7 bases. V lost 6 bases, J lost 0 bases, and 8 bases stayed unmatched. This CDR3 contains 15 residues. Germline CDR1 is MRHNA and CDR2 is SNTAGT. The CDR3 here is CASSPTSESSYEQYF. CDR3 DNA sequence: TGTGCCAGCAGCCCTACTAGCGAGAGCTCCTACGAGCAGTACTTC.

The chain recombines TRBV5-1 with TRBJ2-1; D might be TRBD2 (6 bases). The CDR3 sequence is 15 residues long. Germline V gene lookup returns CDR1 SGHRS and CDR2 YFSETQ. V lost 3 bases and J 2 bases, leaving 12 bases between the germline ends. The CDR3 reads CASSSAGSAYNEQFF. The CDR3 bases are TGCGCCAGCAGCTCCGCGGGATCCGCCTACAATGAGCAGTTCTTC. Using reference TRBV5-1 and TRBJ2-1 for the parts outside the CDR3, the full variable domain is KAGVTQTPRYLIKTRGQQVTLSCSPISGHRSVSWYQQTPGQGLQFLFEYFSETQRNKGNFPGRFSGRQFSNSRSEMNVSTLELGDSALYLCASSSAGSAYNEQFFGPGTRLTVL.

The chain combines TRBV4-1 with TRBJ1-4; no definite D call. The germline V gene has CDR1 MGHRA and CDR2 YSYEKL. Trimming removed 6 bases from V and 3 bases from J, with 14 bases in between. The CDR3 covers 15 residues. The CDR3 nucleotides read TGCGCCAGCAGGTTTCGGGAGGATTCTAATGAAAAACTGTTTTTT. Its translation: CASRFREDSNEKLFF.

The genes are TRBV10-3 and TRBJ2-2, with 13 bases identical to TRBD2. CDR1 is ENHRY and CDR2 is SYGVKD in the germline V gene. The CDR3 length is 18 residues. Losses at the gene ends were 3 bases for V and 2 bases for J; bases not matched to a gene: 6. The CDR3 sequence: CAISELGLAGHNTGELFF. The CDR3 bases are TGTGCCATCAGTGAATTGGGACTAGCGGGACATAACACCGGGGAGCTGTTTTTT.

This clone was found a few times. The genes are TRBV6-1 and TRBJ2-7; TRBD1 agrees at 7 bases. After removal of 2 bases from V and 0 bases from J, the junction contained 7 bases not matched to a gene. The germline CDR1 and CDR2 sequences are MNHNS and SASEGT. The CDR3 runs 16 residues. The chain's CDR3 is CASSEMGQQSSYEQYF. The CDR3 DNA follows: TGTGCCAGCAGTGAAATGGGACAGCAAAGCTCCTACGAGCAGTACTTC.

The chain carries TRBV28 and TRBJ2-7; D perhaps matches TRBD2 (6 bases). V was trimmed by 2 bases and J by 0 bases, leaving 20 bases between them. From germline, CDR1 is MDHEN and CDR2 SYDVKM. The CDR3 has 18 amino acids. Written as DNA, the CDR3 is TGTGCCAGCAGTTTAGGCGGGATCCCCCCAAGGAGCTCCTACGAGCAGTACTTC. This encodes CASSLGGIPPRSSYEQYF.

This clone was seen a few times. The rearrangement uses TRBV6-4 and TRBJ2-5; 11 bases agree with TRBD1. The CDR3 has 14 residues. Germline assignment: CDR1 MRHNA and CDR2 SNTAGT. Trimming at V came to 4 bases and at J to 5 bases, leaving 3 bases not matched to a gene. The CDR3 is CASSVGQGAETQYF. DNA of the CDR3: TGTGCCAGCAGTGTTGGACAGGGGGCGGAGACCCAGTACTTC.

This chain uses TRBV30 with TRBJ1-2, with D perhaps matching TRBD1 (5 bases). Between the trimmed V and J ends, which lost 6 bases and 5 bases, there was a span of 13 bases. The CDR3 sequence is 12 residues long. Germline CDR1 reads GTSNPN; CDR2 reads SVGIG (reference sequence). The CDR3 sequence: CACTQGGYGYTF. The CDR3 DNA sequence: TGTGCCTGCACCCAGGGAGGATATGGCTACACCTTC.

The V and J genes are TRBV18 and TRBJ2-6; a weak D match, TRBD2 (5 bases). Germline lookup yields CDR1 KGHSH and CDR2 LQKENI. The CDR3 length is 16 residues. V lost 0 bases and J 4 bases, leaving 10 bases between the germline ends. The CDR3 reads CASSPPRGFGANVLTF. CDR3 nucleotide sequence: TGTGCCAGCTCACCACCGCGAGGGTTCGGGGCCAACGTCCTGACTTTC.

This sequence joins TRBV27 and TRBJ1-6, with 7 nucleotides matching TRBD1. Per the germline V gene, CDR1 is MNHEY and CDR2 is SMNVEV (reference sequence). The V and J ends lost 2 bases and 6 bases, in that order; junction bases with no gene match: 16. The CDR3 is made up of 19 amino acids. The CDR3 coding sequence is TGTGCCAGCAGTTTACGTGTGGGTCGGCAGGGGGAAACTAATTCACCCCTCCACTTT. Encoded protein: CASSLRVGRQGETNSPLHF.

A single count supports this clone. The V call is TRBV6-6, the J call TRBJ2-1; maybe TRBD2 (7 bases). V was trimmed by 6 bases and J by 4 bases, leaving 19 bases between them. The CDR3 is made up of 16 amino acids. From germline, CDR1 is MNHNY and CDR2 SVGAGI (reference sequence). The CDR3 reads CASSLRLARGYNEQFF. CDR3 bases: TGTGCCAGCAGCCTCCGACTAGCAAGGGGGTACAATGAGCAGTTCTTC.

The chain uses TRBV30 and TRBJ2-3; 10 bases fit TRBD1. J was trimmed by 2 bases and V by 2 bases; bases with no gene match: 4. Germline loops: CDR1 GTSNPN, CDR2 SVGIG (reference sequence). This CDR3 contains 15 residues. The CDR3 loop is CAWSTGQGPTDTQYF. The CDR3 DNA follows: TGTGCCTGGAGTACGGGACAGGGGCCCACAGATACGCAGTATTTT.

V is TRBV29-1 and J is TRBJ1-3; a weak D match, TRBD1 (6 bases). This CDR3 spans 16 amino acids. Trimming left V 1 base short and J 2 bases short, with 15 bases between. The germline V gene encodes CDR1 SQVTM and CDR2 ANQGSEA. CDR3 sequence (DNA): TGCAGCGTTGAAGGTTACAGGGTAGGGGCTGGAAACACCATATATTTT. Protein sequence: CSVEGYRVGAGNTIYF.

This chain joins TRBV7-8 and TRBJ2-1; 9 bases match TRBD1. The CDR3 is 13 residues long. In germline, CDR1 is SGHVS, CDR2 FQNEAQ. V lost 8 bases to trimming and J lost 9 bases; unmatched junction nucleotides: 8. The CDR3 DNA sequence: TGTGCCAGCGCCCTACAGGGGGCGGCTGAGCAGTTCTTC. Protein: CASALQGAAEQFF.

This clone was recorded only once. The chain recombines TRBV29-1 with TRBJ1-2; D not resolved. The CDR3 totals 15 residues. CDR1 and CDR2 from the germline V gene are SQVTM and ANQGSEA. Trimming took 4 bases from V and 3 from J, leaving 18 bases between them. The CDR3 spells CSVGLWPEGDYGYTF. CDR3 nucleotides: TGCAGCGTTGGCCTTTGGCCGGAGGGAGACTATGGCTACACCTTC.

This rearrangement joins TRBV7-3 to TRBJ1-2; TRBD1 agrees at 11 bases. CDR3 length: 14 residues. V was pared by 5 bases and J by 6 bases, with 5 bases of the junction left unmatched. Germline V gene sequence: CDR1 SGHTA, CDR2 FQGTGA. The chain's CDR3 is CASSPGQGADGYTF. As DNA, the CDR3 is TGTGCCAGCAGCCCAGGACAGGGGGCCGATGGCTACACCTTC.

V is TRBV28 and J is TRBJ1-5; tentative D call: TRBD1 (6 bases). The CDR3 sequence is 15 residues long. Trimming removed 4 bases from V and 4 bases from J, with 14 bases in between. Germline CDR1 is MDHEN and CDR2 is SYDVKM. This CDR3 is CASSWVRGSNQPQHF. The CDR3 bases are TGTGCCAGCAGTTGGGTTAGGGGGAGTAATCAGCCCCAGCATTTT.

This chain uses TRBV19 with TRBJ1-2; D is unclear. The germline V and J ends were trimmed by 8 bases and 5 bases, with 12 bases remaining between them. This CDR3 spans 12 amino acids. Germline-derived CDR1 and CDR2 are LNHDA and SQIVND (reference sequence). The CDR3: CASATGSYGYTF. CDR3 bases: TGTGCCAGTGCGACTGGGAGTTATGGCTACACCTTC.

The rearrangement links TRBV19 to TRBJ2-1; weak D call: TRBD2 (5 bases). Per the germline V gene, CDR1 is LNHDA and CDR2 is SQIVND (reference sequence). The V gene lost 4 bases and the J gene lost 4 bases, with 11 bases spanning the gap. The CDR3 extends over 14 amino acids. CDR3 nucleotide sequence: TGTGCCAGTAGTAGGTCAGCGGTTTACAATGAGCAGTTCTTC. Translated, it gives CASSRSAVYNEQFF.

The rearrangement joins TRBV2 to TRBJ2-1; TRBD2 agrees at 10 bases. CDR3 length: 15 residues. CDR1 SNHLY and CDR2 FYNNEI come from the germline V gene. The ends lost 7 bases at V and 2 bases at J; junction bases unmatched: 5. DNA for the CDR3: TGTGCCAGCATTCCGGGACTAGCGACCTACAATGAGCAGTTCTTC. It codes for CASIPGLATYNEQFF.

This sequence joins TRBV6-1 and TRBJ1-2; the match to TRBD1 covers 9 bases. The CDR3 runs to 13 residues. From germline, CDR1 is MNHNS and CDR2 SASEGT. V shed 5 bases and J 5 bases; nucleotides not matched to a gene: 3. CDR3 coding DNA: TGTGCCAGCAGTAGACAGGGGGATTATGGCTACACCTTC. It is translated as CASSRQGDYGYTF.

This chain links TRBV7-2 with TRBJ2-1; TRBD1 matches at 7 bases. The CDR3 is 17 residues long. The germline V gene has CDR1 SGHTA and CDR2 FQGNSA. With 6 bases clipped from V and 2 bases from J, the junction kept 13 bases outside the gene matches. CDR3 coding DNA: TGTGCCAGCAGTCAGAGGGTAGGGGGCCCAACCTACAATGAGCAGTTCTTC. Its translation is CASSQRVGGPTYNEQFF.

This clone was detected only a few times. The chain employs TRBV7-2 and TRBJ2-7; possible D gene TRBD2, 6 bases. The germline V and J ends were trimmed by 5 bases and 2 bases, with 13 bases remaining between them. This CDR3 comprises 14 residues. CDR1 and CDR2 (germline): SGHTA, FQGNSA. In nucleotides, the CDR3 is TGTGCCAGCAGCATATGGGACTTAGCCTACGAGCAGTACTTC. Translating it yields CASSIWDLAYEQYF. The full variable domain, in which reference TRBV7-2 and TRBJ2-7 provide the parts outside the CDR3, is GAGVSQSPSNKVTEKGKDVELRCDPISGHTALYWYRQSLGQGLEFLIYFQGNSAPDKSGLPSDRFSAERTGGSVSTLTIQRTQQEDSAVYLCASSIWDLAYEQYFGPGTRLTVT.